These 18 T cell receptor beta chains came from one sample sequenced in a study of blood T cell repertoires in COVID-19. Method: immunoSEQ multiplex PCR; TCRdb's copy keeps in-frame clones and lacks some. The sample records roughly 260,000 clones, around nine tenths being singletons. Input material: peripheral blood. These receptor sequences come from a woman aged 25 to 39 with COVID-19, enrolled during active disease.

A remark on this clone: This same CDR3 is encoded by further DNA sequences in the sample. In DNA, the CDR3 is TGTGCCAGCAGCTTGGCCGGGATCTATGGCTACACCTTC. It encodes CASSLAGIYGYTF. The V gene is TRBV5-4, the J gene TRBJ1-2, with no clear D. CDR1 and CDR2 from the germline V gene are SGHNT and YYREEE (reference sequence). Deletions cut 0 bases from V and 4 bases from J, with 7 bases between. The CDR3 covers 13 residues.

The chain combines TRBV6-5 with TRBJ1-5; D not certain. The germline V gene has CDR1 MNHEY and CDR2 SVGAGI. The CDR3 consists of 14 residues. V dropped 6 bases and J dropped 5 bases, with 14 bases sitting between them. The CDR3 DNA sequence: TGTGCCAGCAGACGTGCCTCCCCGGATCAGCCCCAGCATTTT. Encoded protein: CASRRASPDQPQHF.

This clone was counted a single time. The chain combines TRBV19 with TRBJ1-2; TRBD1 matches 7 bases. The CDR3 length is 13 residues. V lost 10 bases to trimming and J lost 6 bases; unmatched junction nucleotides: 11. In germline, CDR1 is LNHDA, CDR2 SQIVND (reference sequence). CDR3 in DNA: TGTGCCACCTATCAGGGGGATTCGGATGGCTACACCTTC. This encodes CATYQGDSDGYTF.

The CDR3 DNA reads TGTGCCAGCAGCTTAGTAGGGGCCGGGACTGAAGCTTTCTTT. It encodes CASSLVGAGTEAFF. The chain uses TRBV7-8 and TRBJ1-1, with a weak D call TRBD1 (5 bases). Germline V gives CDR1 SGHVS, CDR2 FQNEAQ. Trimming pared 1 base from V and 5 bases from J, leaving 11 bases between. CDR3 length: 14 amino acids.

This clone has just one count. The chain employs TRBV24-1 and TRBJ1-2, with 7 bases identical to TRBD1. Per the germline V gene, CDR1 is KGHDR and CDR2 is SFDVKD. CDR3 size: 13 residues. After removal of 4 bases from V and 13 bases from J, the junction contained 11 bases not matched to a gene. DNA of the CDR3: TGTGCCACCAGTGACCCCGGACGGGGACAGCTCACCTTC. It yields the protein CATSDPGRGQLTF.

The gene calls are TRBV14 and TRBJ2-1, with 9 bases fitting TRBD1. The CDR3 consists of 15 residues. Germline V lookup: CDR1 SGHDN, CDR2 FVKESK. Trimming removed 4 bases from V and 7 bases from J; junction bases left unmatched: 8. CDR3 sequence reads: CASSPGQGRRNEQFF. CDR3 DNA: TGTGCCAGCAGCCCGGGACAGGGTCGGAGGAATGAGCAGTTCTTC.

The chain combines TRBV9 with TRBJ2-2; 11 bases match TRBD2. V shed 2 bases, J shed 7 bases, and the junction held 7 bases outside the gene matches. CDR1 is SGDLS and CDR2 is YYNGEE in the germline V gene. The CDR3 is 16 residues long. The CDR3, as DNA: TGTGCCAGCAGCGTCACTAGCGGGAGCCCCGGCGGGGAGCTGTTTTTT. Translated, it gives CASSVTSGSPGGELFF.

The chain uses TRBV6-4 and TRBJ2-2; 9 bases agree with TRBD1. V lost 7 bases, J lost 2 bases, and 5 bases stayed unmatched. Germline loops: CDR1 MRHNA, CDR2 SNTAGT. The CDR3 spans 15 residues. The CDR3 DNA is TGTGCCAGCAAGCAGGACAGGGGTAACACCGGGGAGCTGTTTTTT. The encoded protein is CASKQDRGNTGELFF.

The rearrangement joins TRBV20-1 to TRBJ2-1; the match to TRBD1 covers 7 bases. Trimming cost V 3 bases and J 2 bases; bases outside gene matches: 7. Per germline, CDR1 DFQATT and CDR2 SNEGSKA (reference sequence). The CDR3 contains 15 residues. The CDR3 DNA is TGCAGTGCTAGTGGTGCCGGGACAGCCTACAATGAGCAGTTCTTC. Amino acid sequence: CSASGAGTAYNEQFF.

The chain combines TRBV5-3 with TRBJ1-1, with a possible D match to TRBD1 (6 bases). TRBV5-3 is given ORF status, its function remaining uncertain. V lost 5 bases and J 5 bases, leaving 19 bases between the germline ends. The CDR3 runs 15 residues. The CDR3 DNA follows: TGTGCCAGAAGAGGACTTTCGGGGGGCAGGACTGAAGCTTTCTTT. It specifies CARRGLSGGRTEAFF.

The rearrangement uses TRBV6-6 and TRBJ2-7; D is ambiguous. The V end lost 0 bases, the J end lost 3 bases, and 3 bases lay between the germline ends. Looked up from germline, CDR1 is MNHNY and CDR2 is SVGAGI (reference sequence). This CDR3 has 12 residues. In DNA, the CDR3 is TGTGCCAGCAGTTACTCCCGCTACGAGCAGTACTTC. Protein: CASSYSRYEQYF.

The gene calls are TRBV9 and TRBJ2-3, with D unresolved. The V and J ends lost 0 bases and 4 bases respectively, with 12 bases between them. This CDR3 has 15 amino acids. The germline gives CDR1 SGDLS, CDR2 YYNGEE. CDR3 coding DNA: TGTGCCAGCAGCGTAGCTCCCAGCAGCGCAGATACGCAGTATTTT. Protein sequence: CASSVAPSSADTQYF.

The chain's CDR3 is CAWSVRPTSGSNEQYF. CDR3 DNA: TGTGCCTGGAGTGTAAGGCCGACTAGCGGGAGTAACGAGCAGTACTTC. This chain joins TRBV30 and TRBJ2-7; 12 nucleotides agree with TRBD2. The V gene end was trimmed by 0 bases and the J gene end by 5 bases; junction bases not matched to a gene: 8. The CDR3 runs 16 residues. Germline CDR1 is GTSNPN and CDR2 is SVGIG (reference sequence). Using reference TRBV30 and TRBJ2-7 for the parts outside the CDR3, the full variable domain is SQTIHQWPATLVQPVGSPLSLECTVEGTSNPNLYWYRQAAGRGLQLLFYSVGIGQISSEVPQNLSASRPQDRQFILSSKKLLLSDSGFYLCAWSVRPTSGSNEQYFGPGTRLTVT.

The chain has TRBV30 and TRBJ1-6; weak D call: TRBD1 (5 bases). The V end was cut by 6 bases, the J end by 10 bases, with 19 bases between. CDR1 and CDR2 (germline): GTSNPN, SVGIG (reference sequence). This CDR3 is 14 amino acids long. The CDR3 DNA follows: TGTGCCTGCCGACCCGGAGGGGCCGGGTCACCCCTCCACTTT. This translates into CACRPGGAGSPLHF.

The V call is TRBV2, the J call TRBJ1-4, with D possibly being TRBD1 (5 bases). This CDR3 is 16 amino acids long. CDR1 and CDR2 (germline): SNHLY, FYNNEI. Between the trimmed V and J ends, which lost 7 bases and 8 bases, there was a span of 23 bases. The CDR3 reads CASTSLPRGSREKLFF. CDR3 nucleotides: TGTGCCAGCACCTCACTACCCCGGGGGTCTAGGGAAAAACTGTTTTTT.

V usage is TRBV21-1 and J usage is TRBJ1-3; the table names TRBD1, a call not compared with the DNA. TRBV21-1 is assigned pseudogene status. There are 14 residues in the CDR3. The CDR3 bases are TGTGCCCCTTACAGGGGGCTGGGAGGAAACACCATATATTTT. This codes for CAPYRGLGGNTIYF.

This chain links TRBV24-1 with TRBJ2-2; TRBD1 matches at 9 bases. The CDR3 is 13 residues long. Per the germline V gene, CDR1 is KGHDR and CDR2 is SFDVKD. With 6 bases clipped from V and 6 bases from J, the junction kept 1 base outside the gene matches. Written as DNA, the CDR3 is TGTGCCACCAGTCGGACAGGGGCCGGGGAGCTGTTTTTT. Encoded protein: CATSRTGAGELFF.

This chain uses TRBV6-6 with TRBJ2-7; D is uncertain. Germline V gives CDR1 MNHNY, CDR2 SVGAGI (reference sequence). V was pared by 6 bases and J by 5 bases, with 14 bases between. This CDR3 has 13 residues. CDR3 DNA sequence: TGTGCCAGCAGCCCCGACTCGGCCCACGAGCAGTACTTC. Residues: CASSPDSAHEQYF.